Each of the 6 T cell receptor beta chains below was sequenced from the same sample in a study of cytomegalovirus exposure and HLA in healthy donors. It was with 60 Vbeta and 13 Jbeta primers that the PCR ran. Using immunoSEQ multiplex PCR, the repertoire was profiled, and TCRdb retains in-frame clones only, with some absent. The table includes tens of thousands of clones, around a tenth detected once. Sequenced: PBMCs. Every receptor here comes from a man aged 60-69 years in good health and CMV-seropositive.

V usage is TRBV5-3 and J usage is TRBJ2-7, with D perhaps TRBD2 (6 bases). TRBV5-3 is filed as an ORF, its function uncertain. The CDR3 is 16 amino acids. V was cut by 0 bases and J by 0 bases, with 13 bases left in between. In DNA form, the CDR3 reads TGTGCCAGAAGCTTGGAGGCGGGAAGGGGCTCCTACGAGCAGTACTTC. It specifies CARSLEAGRGSYEQYF.

J is TRBJ1-2 and V is TRBV19; D gene unclear. V gave up 1 base and J gave up 4 bases, with 13 bases separating them. The length of the CDR3 is 15 residues. Germline values: CDR1 LNHDA, CDR2 SQIVND (reference sequence). CDR3 coding DNA: TGTGCCAGTAGTATAGCTCTGTCCCGGAGCTATGGCTACACCTTC. Residues: CASSIALSRSYGYTF.

This clone was counted a few times. A read error likely explains this, since a far larger clone differs by one base. As the CDR3 is not closed by the conserved phenylalanine or tryptophan, this likely results from a read error. The gene calls are TRBV30 and TRBJ2-3, with 7 positions matching TRBD1. J gave up 2 bases and V 5 bases, and 7 bases lay outside the gene matches. This CDR3 comprises 14 residues. Germline CDR1 reads GTSNPN; CDR2 reads SVGIG (reference sequence). This chain's CDR3 is CAWESRGNTDTQYV. The CDR3 DNA is TGTGCCTGGGAGAGCAGGGGGAACACAGATACGCAGTATGTT.

V usage is TRBV28 and J usage is TRBJ2-7; perhaps TRBD1 as D (6 bases). V dropped 5 bases and J dropped 2 bases, with 16 bases sitting between them. The CDR3 is 15 amino acids. Per germline, CDR1 MDHEN and CDR2 SYDVKM. CDR3 sequence reads: CASSHNQGLTYEQYF. CDR3 sequence (DNA): TGTGCCAGCAGTCACAATCAGGGGCTAACCTACGAGCAGTACTTC.

There are a few counts of this clone. The rearrangement links TRBV6-1 to TRBJ1-1; TRBD1 matches at 9 bases. CDR1 and CDR2 from the germline V gene are MNHNS and SASEGT. Germline trimming cut 0 bases from V and 5 bases from J; bases unmatched to any gene: 4. The CDR3 contains 15 residues. The DNA for the CDR3 is TGTGCCAGCAGTGAAGCGGGACAGGGTAGGACTGAAGCTTTCTTT. Translation: CASSEAGQGRTEAFF.

V is TRBV6-5 and J is TRBJ2-7; 9 bases fit TRBD1. Germline V gene sequence: CDR1 MNHEY, CDR2 SVGAGI. After removal of 6 bases from V and 3 bases from J, the junction contained 3 bases not matched to a gene. There are 13 residues in the CDR3. The CDR3 reads CASRGTGIYEQYV. The CDR3 nucleotides read TGTGCCAGCAGAGGGACAGGGATCTACGAGCAGTACGTC.